This T cell receptor (beta chain) was identified during a study of T cell clonotyping in hematopoietic cell transplantation. Study at large: Recipients were bled about 28 days pretransplant and at posttransplant days 30, 100, 180. Study-wide results and limits: Recipient TCR diversity dropped after transplant; expanded clonotypes rose from day 30 to 180.

This clone was counted a few times. Its antigen is unknown. The protocol was immunoSEQ multiplex PCR, while the TCRdb copy is restricted to in-frame clones and leaves out a portion. The sample holds 12,000 to 15,000 clones, around three fifths seen once. CDR1 and CDR2 from the germline V gene are MNHEY and SVGAGI. Trimming removed 5 bases at V and 6 bases at J, with 14 bases between. This CDR3 comprises 14 residues. This TCR came from a human donor who either received an allogeneic hematopoietic cell transplant for a myeloid malignancy or was a related donor (not recorded which). Some clones in this sample may be carry-over from other donors' samples. Sequenced sample: PBMCs. The rearrangement joins TRBV6-5 to TRBJ1-3; D call uncertain. This CDR3 reads CASSRFGNENTIYF. CDR3 nucleotide sequence: TGTGCCAGCAGTCGCTTCGGTAATGAAAACACCATATATTTT.